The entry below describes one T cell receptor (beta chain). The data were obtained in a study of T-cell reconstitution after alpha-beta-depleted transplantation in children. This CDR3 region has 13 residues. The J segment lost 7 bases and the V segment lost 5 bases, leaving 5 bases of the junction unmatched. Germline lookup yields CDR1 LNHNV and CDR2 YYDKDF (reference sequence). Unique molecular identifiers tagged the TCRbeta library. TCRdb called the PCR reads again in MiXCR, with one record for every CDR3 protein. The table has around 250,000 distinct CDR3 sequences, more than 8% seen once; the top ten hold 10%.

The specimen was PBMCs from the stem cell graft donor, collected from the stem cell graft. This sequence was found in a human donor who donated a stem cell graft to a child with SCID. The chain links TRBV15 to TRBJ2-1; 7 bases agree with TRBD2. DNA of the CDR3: TGTGCCACCAGCGGAGGGACTACTAATGAGCAGTTCTTC. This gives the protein CATSGGTTNEQFF. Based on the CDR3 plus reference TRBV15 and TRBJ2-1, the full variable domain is DAMVIQNPRYQVTQFGKPVTLSCSQTLNHNVMYWYQQKSSQAPKLLFHYYDKDFNNEADTPDNFQSRRPNTSFCFLDIRSPGLGDTAMYLCATSGGTTNEQFFGPGTRLTVL.